The source of this T cell receptor beta chain is a study of blood T cell repertoires in COVID-19. The CDR3 is 14 residues long. The germline V gene has CDR1 SGHRS and CDR2 YFSETQ. Losses at the gene ends were 3 bases for V and 5 bases for J; bases not matched to a gene: 6. Clones were sequenced by immunoSEQ multiplex PCR, and TCRdb holds only the in-frame ones, with some missing. The table shows 250,000 to 350,000 clones, with approximately 88% occurring only once. The chain carries TRBV5-1 and TRBJ2-7; TRBD1 matches at 9 bases. The clonotype was recovered from a human donor with COVID-19, enrolled during active disease. The donor label of this sample is uncertain. What was sequenced was peripheral blood. The CDR3 nucleotides are TGCGCCAGCAGCTGGGGGGGACAGGGTAACGAGCAGTACTTC. This codes for CASSWGGQGNEQYF.